Shown below are 13 T cell receptor beta chains from a single sample sequenced in a study of T cells in Graves' hyperthyroidism and ophthalmopathy. Amplified TCR beta CDR3 regions came from RNA transcripts. A first-round RT-PCR of the TCR CDR3 used the HTBI primer set. TCRdb reprocessed the multiplex PCR reads via MiXCR and lists one record per CDR3 protein. The table has some 560,000 distinct CDR3 sequences, 14% seen once; the top ten hold approximately 15%. The sample taken for sequencing was blood. Every receptor here comes from a woman aged 40 to 50 with Graves' hyperthyroidism.

In its sample, this clonotype was seen many times. The chain joins TRBV11-2 to TRBJ2-1; D gene unclear. Germline V CDR1 and CDR2: SGHAT, FQNNGV. Trimming left V 1 base short and J 9 bases short, with 13 bases between. The CDR3 contains 14 residues. The CDR3 reads CASSLAVGVGEQFF. CDR3 DNA: TGTGCCAGCAGCTTAGCGGTGGGTGTGGGTGAGCAGTTCTTC.

This chain connects TRBV6-4 to TRBJ2-5; no reliable D call. In germline, CDR1 is MRHNA, CDR2 SNTAGT. The CDR3 sequence is 14 residues long. Trimming took 4 bases from V and 4 from J, leaving 13 bases between them. The CDR3 DNA follows: TGTGCCAGCAGTGTTACAATTGGATCAGAGACCCAGTACTTC. Encoded protein: CASSVTIGSETQYF.

This clonotype was observed at least ten times. V is TRBV28 and J is TRBJ2-1, with D unresolved. The CDR3 consists of 13 residues. Trimming stripped 6 bases from V and 7 bases from J, with 13 bases between. Germline values: CDR1 MDHEN, CDR2 SYDVKM. CDR3 sequence (DNA): TGTGCCAGCAGCCGCGGCCCGTCAAATGAGCAGTTCTTC. It yields the protein CASSRGPSNEQFF.

The chain is built from TRBV7-3 and TRBJ2-7; D uncertain. CDR3 length equals 14 residues. Germline CDR1 SGHTA, CDR2 FQGTGA. Trimming shortened V by 0 bases and J by 3 bases, and 9 bases separated the two germline ends. The CDR3 DNA reads as TGTGCCAGCAGCTTAACACACCGCAACTACGAGCAGTACTTC. Translated: CASSLTHRNYEQYF.

This chain joins TRBV5-1 and TRBJ2-7, with 13 bases aligning to TRBD2. J was trimmed by 5 bases and V by 6 bases; bases with no gene match: 11. CDR3 size: 16 residues. CDR1 SGHRS and CDR2 YFSETQ come from the germline V gene. The CDR3 sequence: CASNGLAGVLGDEQYF. The CDR3 DNA sequence: TGCGCCAGCAACGGACTAGCGGGAGTTCTAGGTGACGAGCAGTACTTC.

The CDR3 DNA sequence: TGTGCCAGCAGCTTGCGAGGCCTCTCTGGAAACACCATATATTTT. This sequence encodes CASSLRGLSGNTIYF. This chain connects TRBV5-6 to TRBJ1-3, with D uncertain. Trimming removed 1 base at V and 0 bases at J, with 8 bases between. This CDR3 has 15 amino acids. Per germline, CDR1 SGHDT and CDR2 YYEEEE.

Only a few counts were recorded for this clonotype. The chain carries TRBV24-1 and TRBJ1-5; 7 bases align to TRBD1. The CDR3 has 15 residues. Germline lookup yields CDR1 KGHDR and CDR2 SFDVKD. After removal of 4 bases from V and 4 bases from J, the junction contained 6 bases not matched to a gene. CDR3 in amino acids: CATSDGKTGNQPQHF. As DNA, the CDR3 is TGTGCCACCAGTGACGGGAAGACAGGGAATCAGCCCCAGCATTTT.

This chain links TRBV9 with TRBJ2-7; D possibly corresponds to TRBD1 (5 bases). The germline V gene encodes CDR1 SGDLS and CDR2 YYNGEE. This CDR3 comprises 14 residues. Trimming took off 1 base at V and 2 bases at J, with 10 bases between the two ends. CDR3 sequence: CASSVTSQAYEQYF. The CDR3, as DNA: TGTGCCAGCAGCGTAACGTCACAGGCCTACGAGCAGTACTTC.

At least ten counts were recorded for this clonotype. The CDR3 loop is CASSVPFDLSGRARDTQYF. In DNA, the CDR3 is TGTGCCAGCAGTGTCCCTTTCGACCTTAGCGGGAGGGCAAGAGATACGCAGTATTTT. This chain joins TRBV2 and TRBJ2-3, with 11 positions matching TRBD2. Per the germline V gene, CDR1 is SNHLY and CDR2 is FYNNEI. Germline trimming cut 4 bases from V and 5 bases from J; bases unmatched to any gene: 17. The CDR3 consists of 19 residues.

The chain has TRBV19 and TRBJ1-3; no clear D gene. Trimming stripped 3 bases from V and 0 bases from J, with 6 bases between. Germline lookup yields CDR1 LNHDA and CDR2 SQIVND (reference sequence). CDR3 length: 14 residues. The CDR3 spells CASSMTGSGNTIYF. CDR3 nucleotides: TGTGCCAGTAGTATGACGGGCTCTGGAAACACCATATATTTT.

This clonotype showed up many times. This chain uses TRBV20-1 with TRBJ2-2, with TRBD2 as a possible D gene (5 bases). This CDR3 region has 13 residues. Germline assignment: CDR1 DFQATT and CDR2 SNEGSKA (reference sequence). Trimming took 0 bases from V and 6 from J, leaving 8 bases between them. CDR3 residues: CSARDLRAGELFF. The CDR3 DNA is TGCAGTGCTAGAGATCTGCGGGCCGGGGAGCTGTTTTTT.

This clonotype was picked up many times. The chain links TRBV7-3 to TRBJ2-5; 7 bases are a match to TRBD2. The V segment lost 1 base and the J segment 5 bases; nucleotides outside the gene matches: 1. Germline CDR1 is SGHTA and CDR2 is FQGTGA. This CDR3 has 13 residues. Here the CDR3 reads CASSLILAETQYF. DNA of the CDR3: TGTGCCAGCAGCTTAATACTAGCGGAGACCCAGTACTTC.

Of note for this clonotype: A read error may account for a junction end that differs from germline. This chain links TRBV11-2 with TRBJ2-7; D is tentatively TRBD1 or TRBD2 (6 bases each). The CDR3 sequence is 15 residues long. CDR1 SGHAT and CDR2 FQNNGV come from the germline V gene. The CDR3 here is CANSLFGGTSYEQYF. Here the CDR3 DNA reads TGTGCCAACAGCTTGTTCGGGGGCACCTCCTACGAGCAGTACTTC.